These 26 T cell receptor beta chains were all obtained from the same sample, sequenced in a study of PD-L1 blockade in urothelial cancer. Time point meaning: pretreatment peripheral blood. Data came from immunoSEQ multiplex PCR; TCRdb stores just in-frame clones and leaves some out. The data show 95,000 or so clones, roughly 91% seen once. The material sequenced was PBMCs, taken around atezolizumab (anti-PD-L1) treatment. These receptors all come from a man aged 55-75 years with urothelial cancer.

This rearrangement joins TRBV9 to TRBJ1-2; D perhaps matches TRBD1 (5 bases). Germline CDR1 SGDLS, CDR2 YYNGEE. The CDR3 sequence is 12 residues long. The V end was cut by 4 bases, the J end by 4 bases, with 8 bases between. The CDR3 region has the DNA TGTGCCAGCAGCTCTCAGGGCTATGGCTACACCTTC. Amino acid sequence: CASSSQGYGYTF.

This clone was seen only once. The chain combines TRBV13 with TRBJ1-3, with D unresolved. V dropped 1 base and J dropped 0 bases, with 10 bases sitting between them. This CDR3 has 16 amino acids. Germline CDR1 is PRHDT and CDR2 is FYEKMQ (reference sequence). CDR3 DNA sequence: TGTGCCAGCAGCTTAGAAGTTCGGGGCTCTGGAAACACCATATATTTT. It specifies CASSLEVRGSGNTIYF.

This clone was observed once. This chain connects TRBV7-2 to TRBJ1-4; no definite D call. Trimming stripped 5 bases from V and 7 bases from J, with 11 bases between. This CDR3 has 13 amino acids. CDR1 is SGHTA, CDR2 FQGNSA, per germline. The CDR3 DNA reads TGTGCCAGCAGCACCTTTACTGTTGAAAAACTGTTTTTT. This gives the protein CASSTFTVEKLFF. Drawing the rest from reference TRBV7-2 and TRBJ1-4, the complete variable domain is GAGVSQSPSNKVTEKGKDVELRCDPISGHTALYWYRQSLGQGLEFLIYFQGNSAPDKSGLPSDRFSAERTGGSVSTLTIQRTQQEDSAVYLCASSTFTVEKLFFGSGTQLSVL.

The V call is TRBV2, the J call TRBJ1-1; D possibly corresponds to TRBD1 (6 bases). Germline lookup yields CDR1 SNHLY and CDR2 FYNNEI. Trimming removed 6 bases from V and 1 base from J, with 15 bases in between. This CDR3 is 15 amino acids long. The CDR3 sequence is CASSLQGGANTEAFF. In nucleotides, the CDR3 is TGTGCCAGCAGCTTACAGGGAGGGGCGAACACTGAAGCTTTCTTT. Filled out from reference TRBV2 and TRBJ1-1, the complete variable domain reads EPEVTQTPSHQVTQMGQEVILRCVPISNHLYFYWYRQILGQKVEFLVSFYNNEISEKSEIFDDQFSVERPDGSNFTLKIRSTKLEDSAMYFCASSLQGGANTEAFFGQGTRLTVV.

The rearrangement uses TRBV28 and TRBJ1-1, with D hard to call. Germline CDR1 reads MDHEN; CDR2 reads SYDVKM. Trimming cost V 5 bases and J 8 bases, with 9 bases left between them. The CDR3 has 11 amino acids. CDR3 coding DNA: TGTGCCAGCAGTAGGCGGAGGGAAGCTTTCTTT. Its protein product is CASSRRREAFF. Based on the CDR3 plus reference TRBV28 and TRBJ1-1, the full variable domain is DVKVTQSSRYLVKRTGEKVFLECVQDMDHENMFWYRQDPGLGLRLIYFSYDVKMKEKGDIPEGYSVSREKKERFSLILESASTNQTSMYLCASSRRREAFFGQGTRLTVV.

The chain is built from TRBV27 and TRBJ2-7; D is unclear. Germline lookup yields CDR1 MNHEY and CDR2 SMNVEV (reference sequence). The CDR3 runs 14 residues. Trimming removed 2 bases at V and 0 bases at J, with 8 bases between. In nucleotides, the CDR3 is TGTGCCAGCAGTTTAGTGAGTTCCTCCTACGAGCAGTACTTC. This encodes CASSLVSSSYEQYF.

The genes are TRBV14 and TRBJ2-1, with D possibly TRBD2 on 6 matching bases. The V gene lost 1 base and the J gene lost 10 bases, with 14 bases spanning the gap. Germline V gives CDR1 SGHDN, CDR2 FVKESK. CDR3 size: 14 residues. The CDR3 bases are TGTGCCAGCAGCCAAGTGCGGGGAGGAGGCGAGCAGTTCTTC. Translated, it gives CASSQVRGGGEQFF.

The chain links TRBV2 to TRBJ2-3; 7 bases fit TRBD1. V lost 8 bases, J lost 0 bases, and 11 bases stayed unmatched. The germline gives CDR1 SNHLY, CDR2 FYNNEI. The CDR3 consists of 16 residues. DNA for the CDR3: TGTGCCAGCGGCTGGGGGACAGATGAGAGCACAGATACGCAGTATTTT. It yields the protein CASGWGTDESTDTQYF.

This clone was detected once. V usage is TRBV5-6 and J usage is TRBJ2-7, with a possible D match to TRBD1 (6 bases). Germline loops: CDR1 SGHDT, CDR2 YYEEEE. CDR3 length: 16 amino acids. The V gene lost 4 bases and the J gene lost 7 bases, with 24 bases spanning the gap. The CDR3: CASSPLGQGGRWEQYF. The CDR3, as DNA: TGTGCCAGCAGCCCGTTGGGACAAGGGGGACGATGGGAGCAGTACTTC. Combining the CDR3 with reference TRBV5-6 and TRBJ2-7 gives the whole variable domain DAGVTQSPTHLIKTRGQQVTLRCSPKSGHDTVSWYQQALGQGPQFIFQYYEEEERQRGNFPDRFSGHQFPNYSSELNVNALLLGDSALYLCASSPLGQGGRWEQYFGPGTRLTVT.

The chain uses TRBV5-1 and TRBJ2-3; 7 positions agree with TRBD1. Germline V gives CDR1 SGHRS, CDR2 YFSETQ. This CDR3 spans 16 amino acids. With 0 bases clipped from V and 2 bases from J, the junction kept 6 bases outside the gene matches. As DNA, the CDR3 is TGCGCCAGCAGCTTGGGGACAGGCGACAACACAGATACGCAGTATTTT. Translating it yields CASSLGTGDNTDTQYF. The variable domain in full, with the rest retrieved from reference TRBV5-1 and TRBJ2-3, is KAGVTQTPRYLIKTRGQQVTLSCSPISGHRSVSWYQQTPGQGLQFLFEYFSETQRNKGNFPGRFSGRQFSNSRSEMNVSTLELGDSALYLCASSLGTGDNTDTQYFGPGTRLTVL.

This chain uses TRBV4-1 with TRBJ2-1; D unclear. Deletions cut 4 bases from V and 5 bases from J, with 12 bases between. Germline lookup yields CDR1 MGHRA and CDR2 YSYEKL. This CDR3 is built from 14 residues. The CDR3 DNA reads TGCGCCAGCAGCCTAGAAAACTTCGACAATGAGCAGTTCTTC. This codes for CASSLENFDNEQFF.

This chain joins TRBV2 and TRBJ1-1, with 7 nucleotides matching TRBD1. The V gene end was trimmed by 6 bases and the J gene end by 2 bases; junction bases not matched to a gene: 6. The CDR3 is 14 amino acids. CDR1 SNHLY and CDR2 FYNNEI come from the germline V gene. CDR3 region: CASSLGQANTEAFF. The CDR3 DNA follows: TGTGCCAGCAGCCTAGGACAGGCTAACACTGAAGCTTTCTTT.

The CDR3 reads CASSLSGSAYNEQFF. Written as DNA, the CDR3 is TGCGCCAGCAGCTTGAGCGGGAGCGCTTACAATGAGCAGTTCTTC. The rearrangement joins TRBV5-1 to TRBJ2-1; 8 positions match TRBD2. The V and J ends lost 1 base and 4 bases, in that order; junction bases with no gene match: 4. This CDR3 is 15 amino acids long. In germline, CDR1 is SGHRS, CDR2 YFSETQ.

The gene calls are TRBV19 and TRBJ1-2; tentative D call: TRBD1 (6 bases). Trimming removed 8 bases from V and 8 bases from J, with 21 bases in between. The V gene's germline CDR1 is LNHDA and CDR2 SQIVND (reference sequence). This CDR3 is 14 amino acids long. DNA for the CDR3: TGTGCCAGTCGGTCCCTCAGGGACATGAGCGGCTACACCTTC. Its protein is CASRSLRDMSGYTF.

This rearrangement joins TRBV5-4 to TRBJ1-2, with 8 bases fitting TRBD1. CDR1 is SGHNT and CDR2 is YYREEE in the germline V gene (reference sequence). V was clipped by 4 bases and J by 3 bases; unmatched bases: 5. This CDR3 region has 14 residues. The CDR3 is CASSPRGQHYGYTF. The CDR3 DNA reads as TGTGCCAGCAGCCCCAGGGGGCAGCACTATGGCTACACCTTC. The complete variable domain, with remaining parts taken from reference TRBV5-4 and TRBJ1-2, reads ETGVTQSPTHLIKTRGQQVTLRCSSQSGHNTVSWYQQALGQGPQFIFQYYREEENGRGNFPPRFSGLQFPNYSSELNVNALELDDSALYLCASSPRGQHYGYTFGSGTRLTVV.

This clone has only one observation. The CDR3 DNA is TGTGCCAGCAGCTTGTTAGGGGCGGGGGTCACCGGGGAGCTGTTTTTT. Protein: CASSLLGAGVTGELFF. This chain connects TRBV5-5 to TRBJ2-2; 7 nucleotides match TRBD2. There are 16 residues in the CDR3. Germline V gene sequence: CDR1 SGHKS, CDR2 YYEKEE (reference sequence). The J segment lost 4 bases and the V segment lost 1 base, leaving 7 bases of the junction unmatched.

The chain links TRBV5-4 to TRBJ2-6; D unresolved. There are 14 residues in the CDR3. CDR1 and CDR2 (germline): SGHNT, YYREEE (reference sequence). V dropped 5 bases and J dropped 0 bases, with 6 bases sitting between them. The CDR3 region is CASRQSSGANVLTF. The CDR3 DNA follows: TGTGCCAGCAGACAGAGCTCTGGGGCCAACGTCCTGACTTTC.

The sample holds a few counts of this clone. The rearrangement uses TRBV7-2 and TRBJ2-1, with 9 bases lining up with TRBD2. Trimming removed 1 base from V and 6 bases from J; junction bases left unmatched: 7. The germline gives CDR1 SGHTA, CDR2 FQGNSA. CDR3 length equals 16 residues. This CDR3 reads CASSLVSSGAGNEQFF. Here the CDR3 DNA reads TGTGCCAGCAGCTTAGTTTCTAGCGGGGCAGGCAATGAGCAGTTCTTC.

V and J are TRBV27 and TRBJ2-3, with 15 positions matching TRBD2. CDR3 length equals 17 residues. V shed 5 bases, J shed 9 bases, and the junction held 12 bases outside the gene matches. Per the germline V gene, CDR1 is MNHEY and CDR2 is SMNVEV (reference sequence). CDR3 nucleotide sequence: TGTGCCAGCAGTCCTTGGACTAGCGGGGGGGCTTTACAAACGCAGTATTTT. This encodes CASSPWTSGGALQTQYF.

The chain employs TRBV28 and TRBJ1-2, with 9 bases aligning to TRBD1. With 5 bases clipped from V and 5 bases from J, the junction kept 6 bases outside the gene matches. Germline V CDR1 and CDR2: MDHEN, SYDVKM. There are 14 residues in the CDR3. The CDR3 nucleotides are TGTGCCAGCAGTGTGGGACAGGGTGTGTATGGCTACACCTTC. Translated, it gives CASSVGQGVYGYTF.

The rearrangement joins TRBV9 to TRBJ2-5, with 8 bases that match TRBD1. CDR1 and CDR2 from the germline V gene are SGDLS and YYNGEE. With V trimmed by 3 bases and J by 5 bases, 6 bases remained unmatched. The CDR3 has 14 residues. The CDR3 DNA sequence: TGTGCCAGCAGCGAGCAGGGGGCCGGGGAGACCCAGTACTTC. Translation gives CASSEQGAGETQYF.

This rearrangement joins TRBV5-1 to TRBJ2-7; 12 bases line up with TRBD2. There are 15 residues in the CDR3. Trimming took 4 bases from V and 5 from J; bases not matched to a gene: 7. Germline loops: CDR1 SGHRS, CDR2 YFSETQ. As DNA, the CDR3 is TGCGCCAGCAGCGGAGGACTAGCGGGGATCAACGAGCAGTACTTC. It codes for CASSGGLAGINEQYF.

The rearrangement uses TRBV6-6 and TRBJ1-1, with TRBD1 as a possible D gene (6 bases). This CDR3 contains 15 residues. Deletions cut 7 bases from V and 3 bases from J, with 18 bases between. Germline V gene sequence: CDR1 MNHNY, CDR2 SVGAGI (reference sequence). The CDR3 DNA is TGTGCCAGCACCTTGGCGGGGGCGAAGGACACTGAAGCTTTCTTT. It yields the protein CASTLAGAKDTEAFF.

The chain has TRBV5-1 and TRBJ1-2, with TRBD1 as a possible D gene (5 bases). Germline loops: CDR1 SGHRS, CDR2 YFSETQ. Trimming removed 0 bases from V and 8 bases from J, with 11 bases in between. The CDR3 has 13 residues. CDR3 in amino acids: CASSLVGAGGYTF. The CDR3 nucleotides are TGCGCCAGCAGCTTGGTAGGGGCAGGGGGCTACACCTTC.

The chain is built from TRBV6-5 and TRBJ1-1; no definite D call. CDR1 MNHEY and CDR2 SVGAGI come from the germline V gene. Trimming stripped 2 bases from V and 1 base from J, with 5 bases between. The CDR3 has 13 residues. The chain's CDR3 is CASSYSANTEAFF. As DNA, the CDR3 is TGTGCCAGCAGTTACAGCGCGAACACTGAAGCTTTCTTT.

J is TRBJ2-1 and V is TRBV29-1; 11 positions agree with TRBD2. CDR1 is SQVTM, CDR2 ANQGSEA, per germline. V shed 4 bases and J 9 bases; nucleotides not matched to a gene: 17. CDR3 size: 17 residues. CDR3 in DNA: TGCAGCGTTGGTTTGCTTAGACTAGCGGGAACAGCGCCTGAGCAGTTCTTC. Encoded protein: CSVGLLRLAGTAPEQFF.